This T cell receptor beta chain originates from a study of T cell repertoires in cytomegalovirus infection. This clonotype was recorded only once. Its antigen is not known. In TCRdb, the reads were re-called with MiXCR into one record per CDR3 protein. The table shows hundreds of thousands of distinct CDR3 sequences, with about 33% occurring only once. V lost 10 bases to trimming and J lost 6 bases, with 23 bases between them. The CDR3 contains 15 residues. Germline V gene lookup returns CDR1 MNHEY and CDR2 SVGEGT. This TCR derives from a human donor in good health (CMV status not recorded). Some clones in this sample may be carry-over from other donors' samples. The sample was cultured PBMCs, taken from culture after CMV antigen stimulation. The chain combines TRBV6-2 or TRBV6-3 with TRBJ2-3, with D possibly matching TRBD2 (6 bases). CDR3 DNA sequence: TGTGCCACCCACCAGCCGGGAGAGGAAGGGGATACGCAGTATTTT. It yields the protein CATHQPGEEGDTQYF.